The 16 T cell receptor beta chains below come from one sample, sequenced in a study of blood T cell repertoires in COVID-19. The protocol was immunoSEQ multiplex PCR, while the TCRdb copy is restricted to in-frame clones and leaves out a portion. The sample yields roughly 230,000 clones, approximately 83% seen once. The sample comprised PBMCs or T cells enriched from blood (not recorded which). The receptors were sampled from a man in his fifties who had recovered from COVID-19.

The V call is TRBV6-5, the J call TRBJ1-1; tentative D call: TRBD1 (5 bases). Germline V CDR1 and CDR2: MNHEY, SVGAGI. The CDR3 totals 15 residues. V was clipped by 8 bases and J by 7 bases, with 23 bases between them. As DNA, the CDR3 is TGTGCCAGCGTAAAGGGTCAGGGAGGGTGGCATGAAGCTTTCTTT. Translating gives CASVKGQGGWHEAFF.

V gene TRBV21-1 combines with J gene TRBJ2-5; the table's TRBD2 call for D was not verified on the DNA. TRBV21-1 represents a pseudogene. This CDR3 has 15 residues. The DNA of the CDR3 is TGTGCCAGCAGCCCAAGCGGGCTAGCGGGGTGGGCCCAGTACTTC. Protein sequence: CASSPSGLAGWAQYF.

The genes are TRBV9 and TRBJ2-7; a weak D match, TRBD1 (6 bases). Between the trimmed V and J ends, which lost 3 bases and 1 base, there was a span of 8 bases. The CDR3 runs to 13 residues. From germline, CDR1 is SGDLS and CDR2 YYNGEE. As DNA, the CDR3 is TGTGCCAGCAGCGGCGGACAGTCCTACGAGCAGTACTTC. Translated, it gives CASSGGQSYEQYF.

In DNA form, the CDR3 reads TGTGCCAGCGGCAGACAGGGCTCCTACGAGCAGTACTTC. It is translated as CASGRQGSYEQYF. V is TRBV7-8 and J is TRBJ2-7; 7 bases agree with TRBD1. Unmatched junction bases numbered 4, after V lost 8 bases and J lost 0 bases. Germline CDR1 is SGHVS and CDR2 is FQNEAQ. There are 13 residues in the CDR3. The full variable domain, completed using reference TRBV7-8 and TRBJ2-7, is GAGVSQSPRYKVAKRGQDVALRCDPISGHVSLFWYQQALGQGPEFLTYFQNEAQLDKSGLPSDRFFAERPEGSVSTLKIQRTQQEDSAVYLCASGRQGSYEQYFGPGTRLTVT.

The V gene is TRBV6-2 or TRBV6-3, the J gene TRBJ2-7; tentatively, D is TRBD1 (6 bases). Germline V gene sequence: CDR1 MNHEY, CDR2 SVGEGT. The CDR3 is 16 residues long. Trimming removed 3 bases at V and 4 bases at J, with 19 bases between. CDR3 sequence (DNA): TGTGCCAGCAGTTATCCTCGGCAGGGGAAGGTGTACGAGCAGTACTTC. Encoded protein: CASSYPRQGKVYEQYF.

The rearrangement joins TRBV5-1 to TRBJ2-5; 8 bases agree with TRBD1. Germline CDR1 and CDR2: SGHRS and YFSETQ. V lost 4 bases to trimming and J lost 3 bases; unmatched junction nucleotides: 2. This CDR3 spans 13 amino acids. In DNA form, the CDR3 reads TGCGCCAGCAGCATGACAGGGGAAGAGACCCAGTACTTC. Translation: CASSMTGEETQYF.

The chain combines TRBV27 with TRBJ1-1, with TRBD1 matching over 8 bases. The CDR3 covers 14 residues. Germline loops: CDR1 MNHEY, CDR2 SMNVEV (reference sequence). V was pared by 0 bases and J by 4 bases, with 1 base of the junction left unmatched. The CDR3 sequence: CASSLSQGATEAFF. The CDR3 coding sequence is TGTGCCAGCAGTTTATCCCAGGGGGCCACTGAAGCTTTCTTT.

The V and J genes are TRBV7-9 and TRBJ1-6; 7 bases map to TRBD1. With 5 bases clipped from V and 9 bases from J, the junction kept 10 bases outside the gene matches. The CDR3 loop spans 15 amino acids. CDR1 SEHNR and CDR2 FQNEAQ come from the germline V gene (reference sequence). The CDR3 DNA sequence: TGTGCCAGCAGCCAGGGGGTTCAGGGGTCTTCACCCCTCCACTTT. Encoded protein: CASSQGVQGSSPLHF.

This clone occurred once. This rearrangement joins TRBV11-3 to TRBJ1-1, with D possibly matching TRBD1 (6 bases). Trimming removed 7 bases from V and 7 bases from J, with 19 bases in between. CDR1 is SGHNT and CDR2 is YENEEA in the germline V gene. This CDR3 region has 14 residues. This CDR3 is CASNIRGGQHEAFF. The CDR3 coding sequence is TGTGCCAGCAATATTAGGGGGGGTCAACATGAAGCTTTCTTT.

The V and J genes are TRBV10-3 and TRBJ2-5; 9 bases are a match to TRBD1. The CDR3 loop spans 14 amino acids. Germline V lookup: CDR1 ENHRY, CDR2 SYGVKD. The junction had 4 bases not matched to a gene; V was cut back by 6 bases and J by 2 bases. The CDR3 bases are TGTGCCATCAGCCAGACAGGGGGACAAGAGACCCAGTACTTC. This sequence encodes CAISQTGGQETQYF.

The chain combines TRBV11-3 with TRBJ2-7; TRBD2 matches 14 bases. Germline CDR1 and CDR2: SGHNT and YENEEA. The CDR3 contains 16 residues. V lost 2 bases to trimming and J lost 4 bases; unmatched junction nucleotides: 4. The DNA for the CDR3 is TGTGCCAGCAGCTTACTGGGACTAGCGGGAGTGTACGAGCAGTACTTC. Its translation: CASSLLGLAGVYEQYF.

The chain has TRBV7-6 and TRBJ1-6, with D possibly being TRBD1 (5 bases). Trimming pared 1 base from V and 8 bases from J, leaving 9 bases between. Germline CDR1 reads SGHVS; CDR2 reads FNYEAQ. The CDR3 extends over 14 amino acids. CDR3 nucleotide sequence: TGTGCCAGCAGCTTAGTGGCCAGGGATTCACCCCTCCACTTT. It codes for CASSLVARDSPLHF.

This chain connects TRBV12-3 or TRBV12-4 to TRBJ2-1; D not resolved. Trimming removed 7 bases from V and 4 bases from J, with 5 bases in between. This CDR3 has 11 residues. This chain's CDR3 is CASTLYNEQFF. The CDR3 bases are TGTGCCAGCACCCTTTACAATGAGCAGTTCTTC.

The rearrangement uses TRBV6-5 and TRBJ1-2; no firm D call. Germline lookup yields CDR1 MNHEY and CDR2 SVGAGI. The V gene lost 6 bases and the J gene lost 7 bases, with 15 bases spanning the gap. The CDR3 sequence is 13 residues long. Here the CDR3 reads CASSLRTSSGYTF. The CDR3 nucleotides read TGTGCCAGCAGCCTTCGGACTAGCAGTGGCTACACCTTC.

V and J are TRBV7-2 and TRBJ2-1, with D possibly being TRBD1 (6 bases). Between the trimmed V and J ends, which lost 5 bases and 7 bases, there was a span of 18 bases. Germline CDR1 SGHTA, CDR2 FQGNSA. This CDR3 is 15 amino acids long. CDR3 nucleotides: TGTGCCAGCAGCCCGATACAGGGAAGGGATAATGAGCAGTTCTTC. Its protein product is CASSPIQGRDNEQFF.

Worth noting for this clone: Other DNA sequences in this sample translate to the same CDR3. The chain recombines TRBV27 with TRBJ1-1; D possibly corresponds to TRBD1 (6 bases). The V gene lost 10 bases and the J gene lost 5 bases, with 11 bases spanning the gap. CDR3 length equals 11 residues. Germline V CDR1 and CDR2: MNHEY, SMNVEV (reference sequence). CDR3: CATLRGTEAFF. As DNA, the CDR3 is TGTGCCACCCTTAGGGGGACTGAAGCTTTCTTT.